This T cell receptor beta chain is from a study of cytomegalovirus exposure and HLA in healthy donors. Germline trimming cut 5 bases from V and 4 bases from J; bases unmatched to any gene: 5. Germline lookup yields CDR1 WSHSY and CDR2 SAAADI. This CDR3 contains 14 residues. Primers included in the PCR were 60 Vbeta and 13 Jbeta primers. In the authors' workflow: Some 10 million of some 80 million unique TCR beta chains were shared, per a later count. Assay: immunoSEQ multiplex PCR; the TCRdb copy retains only in-frame clones and omits some. V and J calls and clone size are those listed in that table; D and trimming were worked out from the DNA. The profile shows approximately 170,000 clones, approximately 80% of them singletons.

The chain employs TRBV10-2 and TRBJ2-3; 8 bases are a match to TRBD2. The TCR sequence derives from a boy aged 2-15 years in good health and CMV-seronegative. Sequencing was carried out using PBMCs. The CDR3 protein is CASSRLAGPDTQYF. As DNA, the CDR3 is TGCGCCAGCAGTAGGTTAGCGGGGCCAGATACGCAGTATTTT.